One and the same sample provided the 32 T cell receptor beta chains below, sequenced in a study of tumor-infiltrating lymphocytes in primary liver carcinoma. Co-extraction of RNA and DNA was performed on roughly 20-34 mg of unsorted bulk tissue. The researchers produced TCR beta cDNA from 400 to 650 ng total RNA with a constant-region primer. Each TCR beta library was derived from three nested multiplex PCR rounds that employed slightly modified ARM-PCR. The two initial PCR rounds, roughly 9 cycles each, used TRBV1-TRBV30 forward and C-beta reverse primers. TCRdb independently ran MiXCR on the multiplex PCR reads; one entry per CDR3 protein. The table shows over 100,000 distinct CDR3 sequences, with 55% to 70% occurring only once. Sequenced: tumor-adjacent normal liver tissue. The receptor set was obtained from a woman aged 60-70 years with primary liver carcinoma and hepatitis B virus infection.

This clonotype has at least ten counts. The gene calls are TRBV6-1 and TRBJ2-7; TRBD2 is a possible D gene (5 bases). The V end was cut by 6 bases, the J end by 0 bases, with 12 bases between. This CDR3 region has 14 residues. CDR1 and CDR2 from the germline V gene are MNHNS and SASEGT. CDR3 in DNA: TGTGCCAGCAGGGCCCCGGACTTCTCCTACGAGCAGTACTTC. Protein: CASRAPDFSYEQYF.

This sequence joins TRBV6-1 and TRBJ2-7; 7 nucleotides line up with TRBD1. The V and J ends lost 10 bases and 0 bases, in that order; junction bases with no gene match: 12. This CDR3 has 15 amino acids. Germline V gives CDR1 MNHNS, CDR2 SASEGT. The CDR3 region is CATRRQGESSYEQYF. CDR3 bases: TGTGCCACTAGAAGACAGGGAGAGAGCTCCTACGAGCAGTACTTC.

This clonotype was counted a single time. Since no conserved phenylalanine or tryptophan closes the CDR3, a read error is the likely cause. The DNA of the CDR3 is TGTGCCGGCATCGAGGAGGGGTCTGGCGAGCAGTACATC. This encodes CAGIEEGSGEQYI. The chain links TRBV6-6 to TRBJ2-7, with D possibly TRBD2 on 6 matching bases. Trimming pared 11 bases from V and 6 bases from J, leaving 20 bases between. Germline V gene sequence: CDR1 MNHNY, CDR2 SVGAGI (reference sequence). The CDR3 spans 13 residues.

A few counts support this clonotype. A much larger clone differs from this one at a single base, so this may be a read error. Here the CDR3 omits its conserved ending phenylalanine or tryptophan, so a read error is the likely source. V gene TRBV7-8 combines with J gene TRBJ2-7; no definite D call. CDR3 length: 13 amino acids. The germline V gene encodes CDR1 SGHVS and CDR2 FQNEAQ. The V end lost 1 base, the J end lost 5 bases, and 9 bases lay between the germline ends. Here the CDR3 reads CASSLVDVDEQYL. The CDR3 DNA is TGTGCCAGCAGCTTAGTCGACGTCGACGAGCAGTACCTC.

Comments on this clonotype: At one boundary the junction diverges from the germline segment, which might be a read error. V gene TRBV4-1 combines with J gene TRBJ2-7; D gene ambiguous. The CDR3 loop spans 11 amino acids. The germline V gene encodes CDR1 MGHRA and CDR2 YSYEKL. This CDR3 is CARSQDHEQYF. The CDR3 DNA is TGCGCCCGCAGCCAAGACCACGAGCAGTACTTC.

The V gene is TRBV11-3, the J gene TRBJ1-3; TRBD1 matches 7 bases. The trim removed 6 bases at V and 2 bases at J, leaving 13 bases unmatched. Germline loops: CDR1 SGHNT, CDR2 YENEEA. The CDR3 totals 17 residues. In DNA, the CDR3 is TGTGCCAGCAGAACTACAGGGGCTATCACTCCTGGAAACACCATATATTTT. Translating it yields CASRTTGAITPGNTIYF.

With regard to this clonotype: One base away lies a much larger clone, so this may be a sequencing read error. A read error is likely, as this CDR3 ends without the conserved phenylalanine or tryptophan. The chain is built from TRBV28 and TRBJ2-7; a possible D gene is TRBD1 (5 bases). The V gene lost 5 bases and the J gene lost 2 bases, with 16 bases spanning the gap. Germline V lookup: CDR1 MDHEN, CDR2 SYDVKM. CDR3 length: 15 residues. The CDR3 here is CASSATGSLTYEQYS. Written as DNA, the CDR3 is TGTGCCAGCAGTGCCACAGGTTCCCTGACCTACGAGCAGTACTCC.

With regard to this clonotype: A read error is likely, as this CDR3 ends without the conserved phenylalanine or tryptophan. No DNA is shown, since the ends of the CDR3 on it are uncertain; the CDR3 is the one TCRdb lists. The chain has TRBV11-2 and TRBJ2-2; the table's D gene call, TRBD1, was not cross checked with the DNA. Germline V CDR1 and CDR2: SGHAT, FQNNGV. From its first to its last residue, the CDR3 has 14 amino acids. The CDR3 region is CTSSWYRGSGELYY.

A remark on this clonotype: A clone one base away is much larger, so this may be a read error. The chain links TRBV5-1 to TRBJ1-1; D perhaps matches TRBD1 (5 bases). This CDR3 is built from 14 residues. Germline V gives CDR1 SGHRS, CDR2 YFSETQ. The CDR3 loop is CASSFQGLNSEAFF. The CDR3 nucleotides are TGCGCCAGCAGCTTTCAGGGCTTGAACAGTGAAGCTTTCTTT.

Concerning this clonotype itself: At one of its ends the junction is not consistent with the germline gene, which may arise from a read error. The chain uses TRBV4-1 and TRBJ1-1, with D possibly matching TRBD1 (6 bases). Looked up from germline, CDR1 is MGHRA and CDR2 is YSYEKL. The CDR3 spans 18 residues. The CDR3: CASSSTPDGTPLSTEVFF. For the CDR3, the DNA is TGCGCCAGCAGCTCAACACCTGACGGGACACCTCTGAGCACTGAAGTTTTCTTT.

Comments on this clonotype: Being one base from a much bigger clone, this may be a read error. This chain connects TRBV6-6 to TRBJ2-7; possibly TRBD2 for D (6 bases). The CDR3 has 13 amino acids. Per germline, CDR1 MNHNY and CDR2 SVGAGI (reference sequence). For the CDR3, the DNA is TGTGCCAGCTGGGAAGTGGGAGGTAGGGAGCAGCACTTC. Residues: CASWEVGGREQHF.

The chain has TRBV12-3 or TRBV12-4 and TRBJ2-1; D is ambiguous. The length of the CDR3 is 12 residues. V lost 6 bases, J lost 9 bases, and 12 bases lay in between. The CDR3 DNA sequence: TGTGCCAGCAGACCCCCCCGAGCTGAGCAGTTCTTC. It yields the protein CASRPPRAEQFF.

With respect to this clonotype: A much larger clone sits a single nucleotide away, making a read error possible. In nucleotides, the CDR3 is TGTGCCAGCAACTCCGGGACTAGCACAGATACGCAGTATTTT. Encoded protein: CASNSGTSTDTQYF. The rearrangement uses TRBV7-9 and TRBJ2-3, with a possible D match to TRBD2 (6 bases). The germline V and J ends were trimmed by 7 bases and 0 bases, with 11 bases remaining between them. The CDR3 sequence is 14 residues long. The germline V gene has CDR1 SEHNR and CDR2 FQNEAQ (reference sequence).

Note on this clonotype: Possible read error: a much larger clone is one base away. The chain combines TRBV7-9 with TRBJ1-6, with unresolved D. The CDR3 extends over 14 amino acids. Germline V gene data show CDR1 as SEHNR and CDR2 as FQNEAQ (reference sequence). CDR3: CTSNLDGVNSPLHF. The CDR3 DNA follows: TGTACCAGCAACCTTGACGGGGTAAATTCACCCCTCCACTTT.

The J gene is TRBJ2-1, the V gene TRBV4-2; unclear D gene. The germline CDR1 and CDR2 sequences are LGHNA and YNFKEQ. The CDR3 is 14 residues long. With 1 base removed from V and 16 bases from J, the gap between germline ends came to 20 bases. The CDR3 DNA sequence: TGTGCCAGCAGCCAAGTTAGGCCCCCACGGTGGCAATTCTTC. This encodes CASSQVRPPRWQFF.

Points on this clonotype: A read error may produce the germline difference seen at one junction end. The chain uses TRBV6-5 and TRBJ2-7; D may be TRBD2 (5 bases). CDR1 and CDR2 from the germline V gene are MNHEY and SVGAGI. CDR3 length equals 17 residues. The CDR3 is CASSYERPHEGAHEQYF. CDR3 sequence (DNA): TGTGCCAGCAGTTACGAACGACCCCACGAGGGAGCCCACGAGCAGTATTTC.

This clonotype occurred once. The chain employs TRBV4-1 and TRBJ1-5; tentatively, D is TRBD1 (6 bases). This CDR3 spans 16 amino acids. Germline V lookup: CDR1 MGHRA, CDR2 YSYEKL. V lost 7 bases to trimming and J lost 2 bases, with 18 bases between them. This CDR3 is CASILTDRSGNQPQHF. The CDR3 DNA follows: TGCGCCAGCATCCTAACGGACAGAAGTGGCAATCAGCCCCAGCATTTT.

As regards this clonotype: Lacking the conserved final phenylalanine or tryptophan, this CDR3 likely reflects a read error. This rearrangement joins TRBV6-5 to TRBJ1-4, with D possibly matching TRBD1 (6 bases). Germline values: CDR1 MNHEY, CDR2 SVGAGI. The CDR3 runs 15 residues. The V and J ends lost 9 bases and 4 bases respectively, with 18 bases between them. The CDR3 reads CASRGRGDLNEKLFL. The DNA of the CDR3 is TGTGCCAGTAGGGGGAGAGGAGATCTTAATGAAAAACTGTTTCTT.

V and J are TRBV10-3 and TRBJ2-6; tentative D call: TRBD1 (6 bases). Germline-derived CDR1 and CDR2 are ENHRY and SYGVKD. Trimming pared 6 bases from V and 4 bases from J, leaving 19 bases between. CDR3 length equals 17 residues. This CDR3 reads CAIREDSQGLGANVLTF. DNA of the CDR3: TGTGCCATCAGGGAAGACTCCCAGGGGCTCGGGGCCAACGTCCTGACTTTC.

The CDR3 sequence is CASSLTVGGQGFYEQYF. CDR3 nucleotide sequence: TGTGCCAGCAGCTTAACTGTGGGAGGACAGGGGTTCTACGAGCAGTACTTC. The chain combines TRBV7-9 with TRBJ2-7; 9 positions match TRBD1. This CDR3 is built from 17 residues. J was trimmed by 3 bases and V by 2 bases; bases with no gene match: 11. Germline CDR1 reads SEHNR; CDR2 reads FQNEAQ (reference sequence).

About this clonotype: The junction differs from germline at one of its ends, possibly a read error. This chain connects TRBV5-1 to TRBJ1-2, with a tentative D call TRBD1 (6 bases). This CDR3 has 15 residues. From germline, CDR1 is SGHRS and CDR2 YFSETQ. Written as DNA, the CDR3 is TGCGCCAGCAGCTTGGTCTGGGGGCAGGAGTGTGGCTACACATTC. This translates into CASSLVWGQECGYTF.

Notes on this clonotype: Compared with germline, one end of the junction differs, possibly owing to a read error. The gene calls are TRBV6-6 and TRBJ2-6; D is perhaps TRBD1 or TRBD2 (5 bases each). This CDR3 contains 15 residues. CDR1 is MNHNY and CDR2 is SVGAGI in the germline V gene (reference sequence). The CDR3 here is CASFMERAGANILTF. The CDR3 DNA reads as TGTGCTAGCTTCATGGAGAGGGCTGGGGCCAACATCCTGACTTTC.

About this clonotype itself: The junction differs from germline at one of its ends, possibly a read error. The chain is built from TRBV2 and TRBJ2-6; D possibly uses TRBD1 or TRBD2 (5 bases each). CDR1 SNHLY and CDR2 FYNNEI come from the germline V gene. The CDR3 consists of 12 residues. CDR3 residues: CASRAGADVLTF. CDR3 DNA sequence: TGTGCCAGCAGGGCCGGGGCCGACGTCCTGACTTTC. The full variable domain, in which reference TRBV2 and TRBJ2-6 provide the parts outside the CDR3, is EPEVTQTPSHQVTQMGQEVILRCVPISNHLYFYWYRQILGQKVEFLVSFYNNEISEKSEIFDDQFSVERPDGSNFTLKIRSTKLEDSAMYFCASRAGADVLTFGAGSRLTVL.

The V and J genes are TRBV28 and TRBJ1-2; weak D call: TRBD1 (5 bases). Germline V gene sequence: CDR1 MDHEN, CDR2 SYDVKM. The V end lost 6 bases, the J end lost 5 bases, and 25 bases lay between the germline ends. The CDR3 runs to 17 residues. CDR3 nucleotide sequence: TGTGCCAGCAGACAGAACGCCGTACAGGATTTAAATTATGGCTACACCTTC. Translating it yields CASRQNAVQDLNYGYTF.

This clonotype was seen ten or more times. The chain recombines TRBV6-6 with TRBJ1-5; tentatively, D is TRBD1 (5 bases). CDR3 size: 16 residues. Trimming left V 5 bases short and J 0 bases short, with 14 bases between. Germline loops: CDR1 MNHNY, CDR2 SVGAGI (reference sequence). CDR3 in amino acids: CASSGRGGTSNQPQHF. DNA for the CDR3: TGTGCCAGCAGTGGAAGGGGAGGGACTAGCAATCAGCCCCAGCATTTT.

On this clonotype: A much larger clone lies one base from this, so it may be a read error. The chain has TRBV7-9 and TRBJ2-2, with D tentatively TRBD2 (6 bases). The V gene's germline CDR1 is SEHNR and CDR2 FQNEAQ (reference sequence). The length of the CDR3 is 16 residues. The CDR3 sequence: CASSLVAAANTGQLFF. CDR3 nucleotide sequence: TGTGCCAGCAGCTTAGTAGCGGCCGCGAACACCGGGCAGCTGTTTTTT. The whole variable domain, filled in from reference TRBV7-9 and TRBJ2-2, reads DTGVSQNPRHKITKRGQNVTFRCDPISEHNRLYWYRQTLGQGPEFLTYFQNEAQLEKSRLLSDRFSAERPKGSFSTLEIQRTEQGDSAMYLCASSLVAAANTGQLFFGEGSRLTVL.

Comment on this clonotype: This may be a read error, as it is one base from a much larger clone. CDR3 loop: CASSSLQTSFLTDTQYF. As DNA, the CDR3 is TGTGCCAGCAGCTCACTCCAGACTAGCTTTCTCACAGATACGCAGTATTTT. The chain uses TRBV11-1 and TRBJ2-3, with 7 bases that match TRBD2. There are 17 residues in the CDR3. V lost 4 bases, J lost 2 bases, and 12 bases stayed unmatched. Looked up from germline, CDR1 is SGHAT and CDR2 is FQDESV (reference sequence).

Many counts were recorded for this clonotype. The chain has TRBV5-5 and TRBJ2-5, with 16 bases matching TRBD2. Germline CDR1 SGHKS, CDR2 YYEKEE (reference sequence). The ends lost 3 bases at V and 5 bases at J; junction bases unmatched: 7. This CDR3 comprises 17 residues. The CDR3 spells CASSSGLAGGNRETQYF. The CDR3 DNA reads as TGTGCCAGCAGCTCGGGACTAGCGGGAGGGAACCGGGAGACCCAGTACTTC. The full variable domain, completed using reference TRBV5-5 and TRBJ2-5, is DAGVTQSPTHLIKTRGQQVTLRCSPISGHKSVSWYQQVLGQGPQFIFQYYEKEERGRGNFPDRFSARQFPNYSSELNVNALLLGDSALYLCASSSGLAGGNRETQYFGPGTRLLVL.

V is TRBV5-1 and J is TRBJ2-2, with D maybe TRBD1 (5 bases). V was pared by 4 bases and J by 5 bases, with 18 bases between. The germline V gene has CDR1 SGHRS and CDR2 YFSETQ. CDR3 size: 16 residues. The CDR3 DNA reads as TGCGCCAGCAGCCCCCACATGGGGCGATGGACCGGGGAGCTGTTTTTT. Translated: CASSPHMGRWTGELFF.

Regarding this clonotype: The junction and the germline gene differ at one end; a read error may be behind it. The chain's CDR3 is CASSSLADPTDTHYF. The CDR3 coding sequence is TGTGCCAGCAGTTCCCTAGCGGACCCCACAGATACGCACTATTTT. The chain recombines TRBV11-3 with TRBJ2-3; 7 bases align to TRBD2. This CDR3 has 15 residues. In germline, CDR1 is SGHNT, CDR2 YENEEA.

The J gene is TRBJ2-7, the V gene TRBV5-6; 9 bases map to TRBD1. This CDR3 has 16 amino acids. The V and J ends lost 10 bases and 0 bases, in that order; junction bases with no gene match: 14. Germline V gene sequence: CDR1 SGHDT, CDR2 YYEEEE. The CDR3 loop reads CADSLRGTGNSYEQYF. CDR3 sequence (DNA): TGTGCCGACAGCTTGAGGGGGACAGGGAACTCCTACGAGCAGTACTTC.

CDR3 in DNA: TGTGCCAGCAGCATGACTAGCGGGAGAGGTAATGAGCAGTTCTTC. Translated: CASSMTSGRGNEQFF. The rearrangement uses TRBV11-2 and TRBJ2-1, with 12 bases lining up with TRBD2. The CDR3 has 15 amino acids. Trimming at V came to 5 bases and at J to 7 bases, leaving 6 bases not matched to a gene. CDR1 and CDR2 from the germline V gene are SGHAT and FQNNGV.